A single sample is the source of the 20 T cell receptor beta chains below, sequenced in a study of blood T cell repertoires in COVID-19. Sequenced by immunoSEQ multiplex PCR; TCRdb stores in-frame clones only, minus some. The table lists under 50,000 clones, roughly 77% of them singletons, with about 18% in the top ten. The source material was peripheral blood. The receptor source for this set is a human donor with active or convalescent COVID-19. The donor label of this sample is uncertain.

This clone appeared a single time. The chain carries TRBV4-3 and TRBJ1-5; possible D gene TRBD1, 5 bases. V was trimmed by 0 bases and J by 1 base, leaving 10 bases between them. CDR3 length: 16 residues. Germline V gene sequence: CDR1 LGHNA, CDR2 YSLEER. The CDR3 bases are TGCGCCAGCAGCCAAGATCACGGGGGGAGCAATCAGCCCCAGCATTTT. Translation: CASSQDHGGSNQPQHF.

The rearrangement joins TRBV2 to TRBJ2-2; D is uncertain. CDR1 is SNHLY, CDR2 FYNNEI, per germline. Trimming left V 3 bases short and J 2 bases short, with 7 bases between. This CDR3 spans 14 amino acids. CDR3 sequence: CASSDTVNTGELFF. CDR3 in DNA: TGTGCCAGCAGTGATACAGTTAACACCGGGGAGCTGTTTTTT.

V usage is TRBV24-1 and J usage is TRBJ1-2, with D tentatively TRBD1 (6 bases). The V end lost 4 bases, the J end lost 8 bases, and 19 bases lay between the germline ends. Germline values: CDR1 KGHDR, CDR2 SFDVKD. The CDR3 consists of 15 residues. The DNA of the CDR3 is TGTGCCACCAGTGAGACCCTAACAGGGTTGGGCGGCTACACCTTC. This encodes CATSETLTGLGGYTF.

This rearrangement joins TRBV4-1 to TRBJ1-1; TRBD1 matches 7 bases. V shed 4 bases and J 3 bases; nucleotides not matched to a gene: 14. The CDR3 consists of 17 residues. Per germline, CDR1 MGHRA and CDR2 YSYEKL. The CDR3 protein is CASSRKSTGARDTEAFF. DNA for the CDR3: TGCGCCAGCAGCCGAAAAAGTACAGGGGCGAGGGACACTGAAGCTTTCTTT.

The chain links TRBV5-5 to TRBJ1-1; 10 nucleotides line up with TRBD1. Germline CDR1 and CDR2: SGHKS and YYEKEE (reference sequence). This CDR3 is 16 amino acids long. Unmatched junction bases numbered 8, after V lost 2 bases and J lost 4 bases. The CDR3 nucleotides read TGTGCCAGCAGCTTCGGGACAGGGGCTTCGGGCACTGAAGCTTTCTTT. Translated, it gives CASSFGTGASGTEAFF.

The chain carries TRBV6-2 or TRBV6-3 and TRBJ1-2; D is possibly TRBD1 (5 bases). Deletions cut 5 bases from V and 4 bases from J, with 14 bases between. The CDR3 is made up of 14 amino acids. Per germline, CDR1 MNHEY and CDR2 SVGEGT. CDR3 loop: CASSVSGTTYGYTF. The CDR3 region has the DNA TGTGCCAGCAGTGTGTCGGGGACTACCTATGGCTACACCTTC.

CDR3 sequence reads: CASSQAQLLEPQHF. Here the CDR3 DNA reads TGTGCCAGCAGCCAAGCCCAACTGTTGGAGCCCCAGCATTTT. The chain recombines TRBV3-1 (or the pseudogene TRBV3-2) with TRBJ1-5, with D unclear. Trimming pared 1 base from V and 8 bases from J, leaving 12 bases between. Germline CDR1 reads LGHDT; CDR2 reads YNNKEL (reference sequence). This CDR3 contains 14 residues.

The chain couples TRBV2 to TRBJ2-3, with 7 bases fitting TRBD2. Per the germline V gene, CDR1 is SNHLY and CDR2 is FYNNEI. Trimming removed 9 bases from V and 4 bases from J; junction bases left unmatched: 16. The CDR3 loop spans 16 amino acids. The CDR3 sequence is CARKIWTSGLADTQYF. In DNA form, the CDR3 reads TGTGCCAGGAAAATTTGGACTAGTGGGTTGGCAGATACGCAGTATTTT.

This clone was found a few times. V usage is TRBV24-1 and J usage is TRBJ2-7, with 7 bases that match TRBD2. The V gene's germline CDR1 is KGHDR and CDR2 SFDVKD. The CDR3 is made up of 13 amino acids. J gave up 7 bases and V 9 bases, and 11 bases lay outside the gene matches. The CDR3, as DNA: TGTGCCACCCGGGCGACGGGAGGAGGAGAGCAGTACTTC. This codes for CATRATGGGEQYF.

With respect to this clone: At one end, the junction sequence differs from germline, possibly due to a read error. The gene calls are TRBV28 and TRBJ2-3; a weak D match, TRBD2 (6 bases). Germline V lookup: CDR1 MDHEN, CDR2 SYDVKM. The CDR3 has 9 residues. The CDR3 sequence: CAPSGRRDF. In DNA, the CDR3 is TGTGCCCCTTCGGGGCGGAGGGATTTT.

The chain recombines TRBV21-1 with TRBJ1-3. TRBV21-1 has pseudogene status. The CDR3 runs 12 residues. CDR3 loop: CASSKSRNTIYF. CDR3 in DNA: TGTGCCAGCAGCAAGTCTCGGAACACCATATATTTT.

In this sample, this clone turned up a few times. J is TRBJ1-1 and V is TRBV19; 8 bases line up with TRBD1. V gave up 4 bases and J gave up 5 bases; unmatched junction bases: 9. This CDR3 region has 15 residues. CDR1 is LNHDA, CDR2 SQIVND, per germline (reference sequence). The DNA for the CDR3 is TGTGCCAGTAGTACACTCAGGGGGCGAAGTACTGAAGCTTTCTTT. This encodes CASSTLRGRSTEAFF.

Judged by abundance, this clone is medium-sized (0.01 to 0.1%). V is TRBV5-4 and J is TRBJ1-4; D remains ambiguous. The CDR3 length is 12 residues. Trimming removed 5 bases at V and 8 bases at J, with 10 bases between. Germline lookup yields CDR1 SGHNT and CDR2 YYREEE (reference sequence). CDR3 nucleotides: TGTGCCAGCAGTCTTCAAAGCGAAAAACTGTTTTTT. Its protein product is CASSLQSEKLFF. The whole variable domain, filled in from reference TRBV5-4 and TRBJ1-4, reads ETGVTQSPTHLIKTRGQQVTLRCSSQSGHNTVSWYQQALGQGPQFIFQYYREEENGRGNFPPRFSGLQFPNYSSELNVNALELDDSALYLCASSLQSEKLFFGSGTQLSVL.

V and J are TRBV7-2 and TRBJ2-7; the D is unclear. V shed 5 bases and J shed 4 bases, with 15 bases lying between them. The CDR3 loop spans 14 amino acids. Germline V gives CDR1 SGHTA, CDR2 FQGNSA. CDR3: CASSPALGHYEQYF. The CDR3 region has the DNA TGTGCCAGCAGCCCAGCCCTAGGTCATTACGAGCAGTACTTC. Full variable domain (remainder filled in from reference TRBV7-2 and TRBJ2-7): GAGVSQSPSNKVTEKGKDVELRCDPISGHTALYWYRQSLGQGLEFLIYFQGNSAPDKSGLPSDRFSAERTGGSVSTLTIQRTQQEDSAVYLCASSPALGHYEQYFGPGTRLTVT.

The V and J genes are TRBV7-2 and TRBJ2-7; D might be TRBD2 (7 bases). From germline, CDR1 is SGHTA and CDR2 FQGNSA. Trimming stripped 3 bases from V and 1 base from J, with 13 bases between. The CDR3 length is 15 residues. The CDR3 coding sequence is TGTGCCAGCAGCTTTTCCGGGGGGACATCCTACGAGCAGTACTTC. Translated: CASSFSGGTSYEQYF.

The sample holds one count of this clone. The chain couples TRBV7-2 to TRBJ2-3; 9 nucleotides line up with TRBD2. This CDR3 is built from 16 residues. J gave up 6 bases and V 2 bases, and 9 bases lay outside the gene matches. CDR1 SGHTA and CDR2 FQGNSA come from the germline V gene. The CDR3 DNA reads TGTGCCAGCAGCTTAAACCTAGCGGGACTGGCTGATACGCAGTATTTT. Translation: CASSLNLAGLADTQYF. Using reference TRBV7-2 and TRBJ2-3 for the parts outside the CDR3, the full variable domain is GAGVSQSPSNKVTEKGKDVELRCDPISGHTALYWYRQSLGQGLEFLIYFQGNSAPDKSGLPSDRFSAERTGGSVSTLTIQRTQQEDSAVYLCASSLNLAGLADTQYFGPGTRLTVL.

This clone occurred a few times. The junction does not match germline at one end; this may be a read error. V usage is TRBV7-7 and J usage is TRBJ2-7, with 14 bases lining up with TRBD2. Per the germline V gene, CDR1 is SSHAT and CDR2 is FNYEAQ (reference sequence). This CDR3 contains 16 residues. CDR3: CASSSSTSGRVSEQYF. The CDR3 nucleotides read TGTGCTAGCAGCTCCTCGACTAGCGGGAGGGTGAGCGAGCAGTACTTC.

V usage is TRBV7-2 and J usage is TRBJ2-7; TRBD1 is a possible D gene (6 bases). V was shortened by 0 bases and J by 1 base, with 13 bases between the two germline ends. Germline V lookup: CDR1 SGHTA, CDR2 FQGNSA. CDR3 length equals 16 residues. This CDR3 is CASSLASSGQSYEQYF. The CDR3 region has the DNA TGTGCCAGCAGCTTAGCCTCTTCTGGACAGTCCTACGAGCAGTACTTC.

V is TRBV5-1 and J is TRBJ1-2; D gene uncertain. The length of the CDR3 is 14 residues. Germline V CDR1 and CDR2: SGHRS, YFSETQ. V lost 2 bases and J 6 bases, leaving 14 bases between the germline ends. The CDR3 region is CASSFEGRADGYTF. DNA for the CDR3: TGCGCCAGCAGCTTTGAGGGTAGGGCGGATGGCTACACCTTC.

CDR3 in amino acids: CASSLGTGSPQPQHF. CDR3 in DNA: TGCGCCAGCAGCTTGGGGACAGGGTCCCCTCAGCCCCAGCATTTT. This chain links TRBV5-1 with TRBJ1-5, with 8 bases aligning to TRBD1. The germline gives CDR1 SGHRS, CDR2 YFSETQ. This CDR3 has 15 residues. V trimming: 0 bases; J trimming: 6 bases; junction bases outside the gene matches: 5. The entire variable domain, with the rest obtained from reference TRBV5-1 and TRBJ1-5, is as follows: KAGVTQTPRYLIKTRGQQVTLSCSPISGHRSVSWYQQTPGQGLQFLFEYFSETQRNKGNFPGRFSGRQFSNSRSEMNVSTLELGDSALYLCASSLGTGSPQPQHFGDGTRLSIL.